The 22 T cell receptor beta chains below all came from one sample that was sequenced in a study of T cell responses to AZD1222 COVID-19 vaccine. Sequencing used immunoSEQ multiplex PCR; TCRdb keeps in-frame clones, though not all of them. Altogether 100,000 to 150,000 clones are present, 88% being singletons, with the ten largest covering about 5%. The source material was peripheral blood, sampled on day 0 of AZD1222 vaccination. The receptors stem from an adult in good health.

This chain connects TRBV27 to TRBJ2-1, with D perhaps assigned TRBD1 or TRBD2 (6 bases each). Germline V lookup: CDR1 MNHEY, CDR2 SMNVEV (reference sequence). With 2 bases removed from V and 5 bases from J, the gap between germline ends came to 10 bases. The CDR3 covers 14 residues. The DNA for the CDR3 is TGTGCCAGCAGTTTAGGGCGGGACAACAATGAGCAGTTCTTC. It is translated as CASSLGRDNNEQFF.

The chain is built from TRBV6-4 and TRBJ2-1, with 11 bases lining up with TRBD2. The germline gives CDR1 MRHNA, CDR2 SNTAGT. The CDR3 is 15 residues long. With V trimmed by 7 bases and J by 7 bases, 9 bases remained unmatched. The CDR3 DNA sequence: TGTGCCAGCAAGAAGACTAGCGGGGAAGGTAATGAGCAGTTCTTC. This encodes CASKKTSGEGNEQFF.

The genes are TRBV9 and TRBJ2-1, with TRBD1 as a possible D gene (7 bases). V was cut by 1 base and J by 1 base, with 12 bases left in between. Per germline, CDR1 SGDLS and CDR2 YYNGEE. This CDR3 contains 16 residues. CDR3 bases: TGTGCCAGCAGCGTAACAGCAGGGGGGTCCTACAATGAGCAGTTCTTC. This gives the protein CASSVTAGGSYNEQFF.

The chain joins TRBV6-5 to TRBJ1-3; D is unresolved. Trimming removed 4 bases from V and 0 bases from J, with 10 bases in between. Germline values: CDR1 MNHEY, CDR2 SVGAGI. The CDR3 loop spans 15 amino acids. The CDR3 sequence is CASSSGSYSGNTIYF. CDR3 DNA sequence: TGTGCCAGCAGTTCCGGGTCTTACTCTGGAAACACCATATATTTT.

The chain joins TRBV7-8 to TRBJ1-6; maybe TRBD1 (5 bases). Germline V lookup: CDR1 SGHVS, CDR2 FQNEAQ. The V and J ends lost 6 bases and 8 bases respectively, with 20 bases between them. This CDR3 has 16 amino acids. The CDR3 protein is CASSRPGLGRDSPLHF. The CDR3 nucleotides are TGTGCCAGCAGTCGCCCGGGGCTAGGGCGTGATTCACCCCTCCACTTT.

This chain uses TRBV20-1 with TRBJ1-2, with D unresolved. The CDR3 extends over 10 amino acids. Trimming took off 6 bases at V and 4 bases at J, with 6 bases between the two ends. Germline V gene data show CDR1 as DFQATT and CDR2 as SNEGSKA (reference sequence). CDR3 DNA: TGCAGTGCCGCAGGCTATGGCTACACCTTC. This encodes CSAAGYGYTF.

This chain uses TRBV12-5 with TRBJ2-1; D is ambiguous. The V gene lost 5 bases and the J gene lost 7 bases, with 15 bases spanning the gap. The CDR3 consists of 14 residues. Germline CDR1 LGHNT, CDR2 FRNRAP. The chain's CDR3 is CASGPGPEVNEQFF. CDR3 in DNA: TGTGCTAGTGGTCCAGGTCCAGAAGTGAATGAGCAGTTCTTC.

V gene TRBV7-9 combines with J gene TRBJ1-2; D ambiguous. This CDR3 is 13 amino acids long. From germline, CDR1 is SEHNR and CDR2 FQNEAQ (reference sequence). Trimming cost V 5 bases and J 4 bases, with 11 bases left between them. The CDR3 nucleotides read TGTGCCAGCAGCGTACCCGGGCTCTATGGCTACACCTTC. Protein: CASSVPGLYGYTF.

The gene calls are TRBV19 and TRBJ1-4; D is unresolved. Trimming left V 7 bases short and J 0 bases short, with 9 bases between. CDR3 length: 14 residues. From germline, CDR1 is LNHDA and CDR2 SQIVND (reference sequence). The CDR3 here is CASKRETTNEKLFF. The CDR3 coding sequence is TGTGCCAGTAAGAGGGAGACAACTAATGAAAAACTGTTTTTT.

The genes are TRBV19 and TRBJ1-4; no firm D call. This CDR3 region has 14 residues. Germline V gives CDR1 LNHDA, CDR2 SQIVND (reference sequence). Deletions cut 8 bases from V and 4 bases from J, with 14 bases between. CDR3 DNA: TGTGCCAGTCAGAAGCAGGCGGATAATGAAAAACTGTTTTTT. Amino acids: CASQKQADNEKLFF. Supplemented by reference TRBV19 and TRBJ1-4, the full variable domain reads DGGITQSPKYLFRKEGQNVTLSCEQNLNHDAMYWYRQDPGQGLRLIYYSQIVNDFQKGDIAEGYSVSREKKESFPLTVTSAQKNPTAFYLCASQKQADNEKLFFGSGTQLSVL.

The chain couples TRBV28 to TRBJ1-4, with a weak D call TRBD1 (6 bases). Germline-derived CDR1 and CDR2 are MDHEN and SYDVKM. This CDR3 contains 13 residues. V was cut by 8 bases and J by 10 bases, with 17 bases left in between. DNA of the CDR3: TGTGCCAGCGGAAGGGGGTCCACTGGAAAACTGTTTTTT. It yields the protein CASGRGSTGKLFF.

The chain carries TRBV6-5 and TRBJ2-7, with D possibly being TRBD1 (5 bases). CDR3 length equals 15 residues. V was trimmed by 2 bases and J by 4 bases, leaving 15 bases between them. CDR1 and CDR2 from the germline V gene are MNHEY and SVGAGI. CDR3 loop: CASSYRGRLSYEQYF. Here the CDR3 DNA reads TGTGCCAGCAGTTACAGGGGCCGCCTTTCTTACGAGCAGTACTTC.

This clone appeared a single time. The rearrangement uses TRBV18 and TRBJ1-5; tentatively, D is TRBD1 (5 bases). This CDR3 spans 14 amino acids. Looked up from germline, CDR1 is KGHSH and CDR2 is LQKENI. Deletions cut 3 bases from V and 7 bases from J, with 13 bases between. In DNA, the CDR3 is TGTGCCAGCTCACCGGACGGTGGGGGACAGCCCCAGCATTTT. It codes for CASSPDGGGQPQHF.

This chain joins TRBV5-1 and TRBJ2-7; D remains ambiguous. V was pared by 4 bases and J by 7 bases, with 12 bases between. CDR1 and CDR2 (germline): SGHRS, YFSETQ. This CDR3 is 12 amino acids long. The CDR3 protein is CASSQDPLEQYF. In DNA, the CDR3 is TGCGCCAGCAGCCAGGACCCCTTGGAGCAGTACTTC.

This chain joins TRBV6-5 and TRBJ2-7, with 10 positions matching TRBD1. The V gene end was trimmed by 8 bases and the J gene end by 3 bases; junction bases not matched to a gene: 10. The CDR3 is made up of 15 amino acids. Germline CDR1 is MNHEY and CDR2 is SVGAGI. CDR3 nucleotides: TGTGCCAGCCAATTACCGACAGGGGGCAGCTACGAGCAGTACTTC. Amino acids: CASQLPTGGSYEQYF.

Note on this clone: At the DNA level, this CDR3 is encoded by other sequences in the same sample as well. The genes are TRBV9 and TRBJ2-1; no definite D call. Germline V gene lookup returns CDR1 SGDLS and CDR2 YYNGEE. The CDR3 extends over 15 amino acids. V lost 0 bases and J 0 bases, leaving 7 bases between the germline ends. Here the CDR3 DNA reads TGTGCCAGCAGCGTAGTTGGCAGCTCCTACAATGAGCAGTTCTTC. Translated: CASSVVGSSYNEQFF. The entire variable domain, with the rest obtained from reference TRBV9 and TRBJ2-1, is as follows: DSGVTQTPKHLITATGQRVTLRCSPRSGDLSVYWYQQSLDQGLQFLIQYYNGEERAKGNILERFSAQQFPDLHSELNLSSLELGDSALYFCASSVVGSSYNEQFFGPGTRLTVL.

The rearrangement links TRBV10-3 to TRBJ1-1; D gene ambiguous. The CDR3 spans 15 residues. Between the trimmed V and J ends, which lost 3 bases and 2 bases, there was a span of 13 bases. Germline V gene data show CDR1 as ENHRY and CDR2 as SYGVKD. CDR3 residues: CAISEGLGENTEAFF. The CDR3, as DNA: TGTGCCATCAGTGAAGGGTTGGGAGAAAACACTGAAGCTTTCTTT.

The gene calls are TRBV5-1 and TRBJ1-1; 7 bases map to TRBD1. This CDR3 spans 14 amino acids. The V segment lost 1 base and the J segment 5 bases; nucleotides outside the gene matches: 5. The V gene's germline CDR1 is SGHRS and CDR2 YFSETQ. The CDR3 region has the DNA TGCGCCAGCAGCTTGTTACAACAGGGGACTGAAGCTTTCTTT. The encoded protein is CASSLLQQGTEAFF.

J is TRBJ1-1 and V is TRBV7-2; 8 nucleotides align to TRBD1. CDR1 and CDR2 (germline): SGHTA, FQGNSA. The V segment lost 6 bases and the J segment 3 bases; nucleotides outside the gene matches: 3. The CDR3 is 13 residues long. CDR3 protein: CASSKQGDTEAFF. The CDR3 nucleotides read TGTGCCAGCAGTAAACAGGGGGACACTGAAGCTTTCTTT. Based on the CDR3 plus reference TRBV7-2 and TRBJ1-1, the full variable domain is GAGVSQSPSNKVTEKGKDVELRCDPISGHTALYWYRQSLGQGLEFLIYFQGNSAPDKSGLPSDRFSAERTGGSVSTLTIQRTQQEDSAVYLCASSKQGDTEAFFGQGTRLTVV.

This chain uses TRBV6-4 with TRBJ2-2; tentative D call: TRBD1 (5 bases). The CDR3 extends over 13 amino acids. Germline values: CDR1 MRHNA, CDR2 SNTAGT. V lost 3 bases to trimming and J lost 5 bases, with 7 bases between them. The CDR3 loop reads CASSETATGELFF. In nucleotides, the CDR3 is TGTGCCAGCAGTGAGACAGCAACCGGGGAGCTGTTTTTT.

This chain connects TRBV6-2 or TRBV6-3 to TRBJ1-5, with a possible D match to TRBD1 (5 bases). This CDR3 is 14 amino acids long. The germline V and J ends were trimmed by 4 bases and 3 bases, with 10 bases remaining between them. Germline V gene data show CDR1 as MNHEY and CDR2 as SVGEGT. CDR3 in amino acids: CASSWGGNNQPQHF. The CDR3 nucleotides are TGTGCCAGCAGTTGGGGCGGAAACAATCAGCCCCAGCATTTT.

The gene calls are TRBV28 and TRBJ1-3, with 9 bases lining up with TRBD1. In germline, CDR1 is MDHEN, CDR2 SYDVKM. This CDR3 spans 14 amino acids. With V trimmed by 6 bases and J by 5 bases, 5 bases remained unmatched. In nucleotides, the CDR3 is TGTGCCAGCAGCAGTGGGACAGGGAGAAACACCATATATTTT. This gives the protein CASSSGTGRNTIYF.